The 15 T cell receptor beta chains below were found in one sample sequenced in a study of blood T cell repertoires in COVID-19. Produced via immunoSEQ multiplex PCR; TCRdb's table is partial and in-frame only. The repertoire holds more than 95,000 clones, with roughly 80% as singletons. Sequenced input: peripheral blood. These receptor sequences come from a man aged 55 to 70 with acute or convalescent COVID-19.

This clone was picked up one time. V usage is TRBV6-6 and J usage is TRBJ2-7; 7 bases fit TRBD1. Germline V gives CDR1 MNHNY, CDR2 SVGAGI (reference sequence). V lost 8 bases and J lost 2; bases outside the gene matches: 9. This CDR3 has 14 residues. The CDR3 coding sequence is TGTGCCAGCCGGGACAGCGGTTTAGCCTACGAGCAGTACTTC. It encodes CASRDSGLAYEQYF.

This clone appeared once. The chain is built from TRBV19 and TRBJ2-5; D might be TRBD1 (6 bases). Germline V gene data show CDR1 as LNHDA and CDR2 as SQIVND (reference sequence). V dropped 3 bases and J dropped 2 bases, with 16 bases sitting between them. This CDR3 is 16 amino acids long. CDR3 region: CASSMTPDSRQETQYF. The CDR3 nucleotides read TGTGCCAGTAGTATGACCCCGGACAGTCGACAAGAGACCCAGTACTTC.

This chain links TRBV5-1 with TRBJ2-5; TRBD2 matches at 9 bases. This CDR3 has 16 amino acids. Trimming cost V 1 base and J 4 bases; bases outside gene matches: 8. The germline V gene encodes CDR1 SGHRS and CDR2 YFSETQ. The CDR3 is CASSLSGSGSTETQYF. The CDR3, as DNA: TGCGCCAGCAGCTTGTCCGGTAGCGGGAGTACAGAGACCCAGTACTTC.

The rearrangement joins TRBV10-3 to TRBJ2-1; 10 nucleotides match TRBD2. CDR1 is ENHRY, CDR2 SYGVKD, per germline. CDR3 size: 15 residues. V trimming: 2 bases; J trimming: 7 bases; junction bases outside the gene matches: 5. The CDR3 here is CAISELAGEGNEQFF. In DNA form, the CDR3 reads TGTGCCATCAGTGAGCTAGCGGGAGAGGGAAATGAGCAGTTCTTC.

V usage is TRBV10-3 and J usage is TRBJ1-5; 7 nucleotides line up with TRBD1. The CDR3 has 16 amino acids. The ends lost 0 bases at V and 3 bases at J; junction bases unmatched: 5. Germline V lookup: CDR1 ENHRY, CDR2 SYGVKD. CDR3 DNA sequence: TGTGCCATCAGTGAGTCGGCGGACAGGTCCAATCAGCCCCAGCATTTT. It is translated as CAISESADRSNQPQHF.

This sequence joins TRBV3-1 (or the pseudogene TRBV3-2) and TRBJ2-1; TRBD1 is a possible D gene (5 bases). Germline V gene lookup returns CDR1 LGHDT and CDR2 YNNKEL (reference sequence). CDR3 length: 12 residues. Trimming removed 7 bases at V and 10 bases at J, with 14 bases between. The CDR3 loop reads CASNAWGREQFF. CDR3 nucleotides: TGTGCCAGCAACGCCTGGGGCCGGGAGCAGTTCTTC.

This rearrangement joins TRBV7-2 to TRBJ1-1; tentative D call: TRBD1 (6 bases). The CDR3 loop spans 13 amino acids. The germline CDR1 and CDR2 sequences are SGHTA and FQGNSA. The V end was cut by 0 bases, the J end by 9 bases, with 11 bases between. The CDR3 region is CASSLAGQGKAFF. The CDR3 DNA reads as TGTGCCAGCAGCTTAGCGGGACAAGGGAAAGCTTTCTTT. Filled out from reference TRBV7-2 and TRBJ1-1, the complete variable domain reads GAGVSQSPSNKVTEKGKDVELRCDPISGHTALYWYRQSLGQGLEFLIYFQGNSAPDKSGLPSDRFSAERTGGSVSTLTIQRTQQEDSAVYLCASSLAGQGKAFFGQGTRLTVV.

The genes are TRBV27 and TRBJ2-1, with 8 nucleotides matching TRBD1. Germline CDR1 MNHEY, CDR2 SMNVEV (reference sequence). The CDR3 has 17 amino acids. V dropped 3 bases and J dropped 7; count of bases not matched to a gene: 14. The CDR3 is CASSFSRTGIDGNEQFF. The CDR3 region has the DNA TGTGCCAGCAGTTTCTCCCGGACAGGGATCGACGGAAATGAGCAGTTCTTC.

V gene TRBV11-3 combines with J gene TRBJ1-4; D call uncertain. The CDR3 sequence is 16 residues long. CDR1 and CDR2 from the germline V gene are SGHNT and YENEEA. Trimming stripped 1 base from V and 10 bases from J, with 19 bases between. CDR3 sequence reads: CASSLGAESQSGKLFF. For the CDR3, the DNA is TGTGCCAGCAGCTTAGGAGCAGAGTCTCAAAGCGGAAAACTGTTTTTT.

The genes are TRBV11-2 and TRBJ2-7, with 11 bases aligning to TRBD2. Germline CDR1 reads SGHAT; CDR2 reads FQNNGV. The CDR3 is 17 residues long. V shed 5 bases and J 4 bases; nucleotides not matched to a gene: 13. CDR3 sequence (DNA): TGTGCCAGCAGCCTTCTAGCAACTAGCGGGAGTAGGTACGAGCAGTACTTC. Amino acid sequence: CASSLLATSGSRYEQYF.

The chain carries TRBV6-5 and TRBJ2-3; D is unresolved. The CDR3 consists of 13 residues. From germline, CDR1 is MNHEY and CDR2 SVGAGI. V was pared by 0 bases and J by 6 bases, with 7 bases between. CDR3 DNA sequence: TGTGCCAGCAGTTACTCGAGTGTGGATACGCAGTATTTT. Translating gives CASSYSSVDTQYF.

This rearrangement joins TRBV19 to TRBJ1-1; TRBD1 aligns across 9 bases. The CDR3 loop spans 15 amino acids. Per the germline V gene, CDR1 is LNHDA and CDR2 is SQIVND (reference sequence). V lost 4 bases, J lost 5 bases, and 8 bases stayed unmatched. CDR3 nucleotide sequence: TGTGCCAGTAGTACCTCAGACAGGGGGAAAACTGAAGCTTTCTTT. This codes for CASSTSDRGKTEAFF. Full variable domain (outside the CDR3, taken from reference TRBV19 and TRBJ1-1): DGGITQSPKYLFRKEGQNVTLSCEQNLNHDAMYWYRQDPGQGLRLIYYSQIVNDFQKGDIAEGYSVSREKKESFPLTVTSAQKNPTAFYLCASSTSDRGKTEAFFGQGTRLTVV.

The J gene is TRBJ2-1, the V gene TRBV12-5; 9 bases are a match to TRBD1. The trim removed 6 bases at V and 8 bases at J, leaving 5 bases unmatched. CDR1 is LGHNT, CDR2 FRNRAP, per germline. This CDR3 has 13 residues. This chain's CDR3 is CASGDRGIDEQFF. The CDR3 nucleotides are TGTGCTAGTGGCGACAGGGGGATTGATGAGCAGTTCTTC.

The genes are TRBV5-6 and TRBJ1-4; unclear D gene. Trimming took off 2 bases at V and 6 bases at J, with 17 bases between the two ends. The length of the CDR3 is 16 residues. Germline loops: CDR1 SGHDT, CDR2 YYEEEE. The CDR3 loop is CASSFLGGSVDEKLFF. The CDR3 region has the DNA TGTGCCAGCAGCTTTCTCGGAGGGTCGGTTGATGAAAAACTGTTTTTT.

This chain uses TRBV7-9 with TRBJ2-7, with 11 bases aligning to TRBD2. The J segment lost 4 bases and the V segment lost 2 bases, leaving 4 bases of the junction unmatched. The germline gives CDR1 SEHNR, CDR2 FQNEAQ (reference sequence). This CDR3 contains 15 residues. Here the CDR3 DNA reads TGTGCCAGCAGCTTAACTAGCGGGAGTGTGTACGAGCAGTACTTC. It encodes CASSLTSGSVYEQYF.